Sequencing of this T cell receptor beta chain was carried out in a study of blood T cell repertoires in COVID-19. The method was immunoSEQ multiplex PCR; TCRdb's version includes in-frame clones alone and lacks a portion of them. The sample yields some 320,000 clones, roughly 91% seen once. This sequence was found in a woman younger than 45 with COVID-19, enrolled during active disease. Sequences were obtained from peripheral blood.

The CDR3 sequence: CASSTNNEQFF. CDR3 DNA sequence: TGCGCCAGCAGCACTAACAATGAGCAGTTCTTC. The V call is TRBV10-1, the J call TRBJ2-1; D remains unclear. The CDR3 is 11 amino acids. V lost 6 bases and J 5 bases, leaving 5 bases between the germline ends. Germline loops: CDR1 WNHNN, CDR2 SYGVQD (reference sequence).